This T cell receptor (beta chain) is drawn from a study of cytomegalovirus exposure and HLA in healthy donors (dated by TCRdb to 2016 to 2017). In terms of the full investigation: An earlier analysis of about 530 of the donors reported around 280 Gb of sequence data and 90 million to 120 million unique TCR beta sequences obtained from about 179 million T cells. In an earlier analysis of several hundred of the donors, high-throughput TCR beta sequencing was used to judge whether each TCR beta V gene segment behaved as functional or pseudogenic. Donor age, sex, ethnicity and CMV serostatus were collected together with the repertoire data. Using immunosequencing, the study profiled T cell repertoires from about 610 subjects and related those repertoires to cytomegalovirus serostatus. A later genetic analysis took genome-wide SNP genotypes for about 55% of the roughly 700 donors and used that subset as a discovery cohort. Because of strong linkage in the cohort, roughly five DR-DQ haplotypes were treated as single units for association and clustering. In a later analysis, previously published TCR beta repertoires from 550 to 700 donors were re-analyzed and high-resolution HLA genotyping was added so that TCR occurrence patterns could be studied. The number of typed donors differed by locus: about 629-630 for A, B, C, DRB1 and DQB1; about 520 for DQA1; 600 to 610 for DPA1; and around 490 for DPB1. In addition to the first cohort of approximately 650 subjects, a separate validation cohort of approximately 110 different subjects was used. All discovery cohort repertoires had been generated on a single sequencing platform. The later analysis used no new phenotypic data to find candidate immune exposures, relying instead on TCR beta sequences and their occurrence across donors. The aim of the study was to test whether cataloging public T cell receptors could identify signatures of past pathogen exposure. Class I and class II HLA loci were covered by the typing at four-digit resolution. An early release covering 550 to 700 HLA-typed donors comprised 300 to 350 gigabases of sequencing data and around 80 million unique TCR sequences. High-throughput TCR immunosequencing, statistical association of individual TCRs with disease status, and machine learning were combined to predict cytomegalovirus infection status. Among the roughly 370 genotyped donors, roughly 80% belonged to the genetic ancestry cluster associated with self-reported Caucasian donors. Among 300 to 450 genotyped donors of the cohort, an average of around 240,000 unique TCR beta nucleotide sequences were sequenced per donor, roughly 20% of them non-productive. Overall results and qualifications from the work: An earlier analysis of around 600 of the donors showed that most TCR beta V segments appeared in productive rearrangements either about 87% or about 30% of the time, which broadly matched IMGT annotations. Roughly uniform sequencing depth across donors was assumed in presence/absence analyses, although this assumption may not hold. The earlier analysis of fewer than 750 of the donors excluded some 16 rarely observed V segments, including chromosome 9 orphons, because counts were too low. Because some donors lacked HLA typing at each locus, the association tests relied only on the typed subset. CMV serostatus was the only immune exposure information available for the cohort. In this cohort, only TCR beta chains were sequenced, and detectable features were limited by the absence of alpha or paired-chain data. When HLA alleles, especially DR and DQ, strongly co-occurred, TCR associations were difficult to assign to individual alleles. Several of the top co-occurrence clusters appeared to be linked to parvovirus B19, influenza, CMV and Epstein-Barr virus, according to a later analysis. Most TCR sequences were seen in very few donors, while some public TCRs were found in many individuals. Correlated functional status among segregating V segments might be attributable to linkage disequilibrium, but an unknown experimental factor could not be ruled out. The study listed 164 TCR beta chains as associated with cytomegalovirus. A few of the identified cytomegalovirus-associated TCR beta chains were confirmed in vitro to be specific for cytomegalovirus antigens. According to the authors, the approach could potentially be generalized to other disease states and immunological phenotypes. According to a later analysis, most CMV-associated TCR beta chains appeared to be HLA-restricted, and the HLA associations seemed to be driven largely by CMV exposure. A cluster of highly shared sequence variants was judged likely to represent a technical artifact of the sequencing pipeline. According to a later analysis, TCR association rates differed among HLA loci, with DRB1 alleles showing the most associated TCRs and HLA-C alleles showing the fewest. A later genetic analysis reported fewer N-insertions in productive TCRs among donors in an Asian-associated ancestry cluster than the roughly 700-donor mean. At a false discovery rate of 0.05, a later analysis linked about 17,000 TCR beta sequences to specific HLA alleles. Compared with equally common non-associated chains, HLA-associated TCR beta chains in a later analysis were more clonally expanded and had lower generation probabilities. Some IMGT-functional V segments, including TRBV6-2 and TRBV6-3, could not be told apart with the 87-base-pair reads, so those segments were excluded. The classifier was reported to diagnose cytomegalovirus status with high specificity and sensitivity in both the original cohort and the validation cohort. A later genetic analysis associated a missense DCLRE1C variant with V-gene and J-gene trimming of TCR beta chains, and an independent cohort replicated the association. A further reported finding was that TCR beta sequences accurately predicted the HLA-A and HLA-B alleles for most subjects in the first cohort.

A word on this clone: It lacks a known antigen.

The cohort consisted of some 670 healthy bone marrow donors. Cohort members were all nominally healthy when sampled, although unrecorded immune exposures were likely present. The donor tested CMV seronegative and was one of the 352 seronegative cohort members. Each donor provided a peripheral blood sample, and peripheral blood mononuclear cells were used for TCR beta sequencing. Genomic DNA was extracted from the blood cell samples with the Qiagen DNeasy Blood Extraction Kit. Libraries came from the immunoSEQ multiplex PCR assay. For the multiplex PCR, a mixture combining 60 forward primers for TCR Vbeta segments and 13 reverse primers for TCR Jbeta segments was used. The CDR3 region of rearranged TCR beta genes was amplified from genomic DNA with a multiplex PCR assay. The amplified TCR beta libraries were sequenced on the Illumina HiSeq System as 87-base-pair reads. As for the authors' bioinformatics: Across the 640 or so repertoires, a later analysis counted 78 million or so unique TCR beta chains, 8.5 million to 12 million of which were shared by at least two donors. Raw reads were error-corrected and collapsed into unique sequences by a nearest-neighbor algorithm in which closely related sequences were merged to remove PCR and sequencing errors. To assign V, D and J gene segments, CDR3 sequences were aligned to IMGT reference sequences. For a sequence to be retained, at least a six-nucleotide match to both a V gene segment and a J gene segment was required. Rearrangements were classified as productive when the CDR3 lacked stop codons and remained in frame with V and J, and all other rearrangements were classified as non-productive. Following IMGT convention, CDR3 was defined as the stretch from the second conserved V-encoded cysteine to the conserved J-encoded phenylalanine. Sequences without an unambiguous match to a single V gene segment were excluded from the earlier analysis of over 500 of the donors. An earlier analysis of 587 of the donors called V segments functional above 56.7% productive rearrangements and segregating when the between-donor standard deviation exceeded 5%. A statistical classification framework was built to diagnose cytomegalovirus status from the catalog of TCR beta chain sequences. In a later analysis, TCR nucleotide sequences were compared against IMGT/GENE-DB human TR gene sequences so that V and J genes could be assigned. In a later analysis, CDR3 sequences and most-parsimonious VDJ recombination scenarios were assigned using the TCRdist pipeline. In a later analysis, every TCR beta chain was defined by the combination of its CDR3 amino acid sequence and its V-gene family, and reads without a unique V-gene family were dropped. A later analysis removed roughly 590 highly shared, low-generation-probability nucleotide sequences to deal with suspected cross-contamination and a sequencing artifact. In a later analysis, a clonal expansion index was calculated for each public chain from normalized within-repertoire ranks of inferred template counts. A later analysis computed generation probabilities with a VDJ recombination model fitted to out-of-frame rearrangements, and checked the results against IGoR. In a later analysis, TCR-TCR, TCR-HLA and TCR-CMV co-occurrence was scored with hypergeometric tests, and a repertoire-size bias correction was applied to TCR pairs. To estimate false discovery rates, a later analysis permuted the HLA or CMV assignments 20 times. In a later analysis, co-occurring TCRs were grouped using DBSCAN, and TCRdist sequence similarity was added for clustering within HLA-allele-positive subsets. For co-occurrence clustering, repertoires with fewer than 30,000 or more than 120,000 public chains were excluded, along with four to six repertoires with anomalous nucleotide sharing. Imported from immuneACCESS, the table was reduced by TCRdb to in-frame sequences with V and J called. These copies leave out some clones; in studies compared against another copy, an unresolved V gene accounts for under half, and the cause of the remainder is not known. The V and J calls and clone size are taken from that table; D and trimming were inferred from the DNA. Per the sample table, the count is around 140,000 clones. Roughly 1.4% of the sample belongs to the ten largest clones.

CDR1 MNHEY and CDR2 SVGAGI were looked up in the germline V gene. The cysteine opens and the phenylalanine closes a CDR3 of 14 amino acids. CDR3 DNA is the only sequence kept; it has 42 bases, read in frame from the first base. The junction carries 8 bases between V and J, which are trimmed by 5 bases and 0 bases respectively. Sequencing input: PBMCs. This sequence uses TRBV6-5 and TRBJ1-5, with TRBD1 as a weak D call on 5 bases. The origin of this receptor is a woman aged 40 to 49 in good health and CMV-seronegative. The CDR3 corresponds to CASSAGPSNQPQHF. The sequenced DNA is TGTGCCAGCAGTGCAGGGCCTAGCAATCAGCCCCAGCATTTT.